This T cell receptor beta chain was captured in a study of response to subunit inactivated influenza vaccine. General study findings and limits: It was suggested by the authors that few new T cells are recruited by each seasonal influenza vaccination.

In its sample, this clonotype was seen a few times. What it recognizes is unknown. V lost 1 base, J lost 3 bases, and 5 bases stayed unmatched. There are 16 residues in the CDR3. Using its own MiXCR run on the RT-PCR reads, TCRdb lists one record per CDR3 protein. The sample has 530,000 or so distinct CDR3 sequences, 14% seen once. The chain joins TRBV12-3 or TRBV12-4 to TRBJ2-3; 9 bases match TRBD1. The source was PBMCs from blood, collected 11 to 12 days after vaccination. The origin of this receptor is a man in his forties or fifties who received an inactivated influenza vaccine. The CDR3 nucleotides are TGTGCCAGCAGTTTAGACAGGGGGCGGGGGACAGATACGCAGTATTTT. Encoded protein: CASSLDRGRGTDTQYF.